This entry is about one T cell receptor beta chain. The data were taken from a study of blood T cell repertoires in COVID-19. About the study: Some COVID-19 samples were acute and others convalescent; all came from the United States, Italy and Spain. The cDNA or gDNA used as material had been derived from T cells, B-cell-depleted T cells, or PBMCs.

Per the authors' pipeline: Reference gene primer amplification in the assay estimated nucleated cell counts. Sequencing was performed with immunoSEQ multiplex PCR; in TCRdb, only in-frame clones are kept and a portion is missing. V, J and clone size are taken as reported in that table, and D and trimming were inferred from the DNA itself. The data show around 320,000 clones, roughly 90% seen once. Germline values: CDR1 MGHRA, CDR2 YSYEKL. V was clipped by 4 bases and J by 0 bases, with 17 bases between them. CDR3 size: 17 residues. The Seattle patients, enrolled during active infection, were followed longitudinally.

The chain carries TRBV4-1 and TRBJ2-3, with a possible D match to TRBD2 (6 bases). The receptor's source is a woman aged 25 to 39 with COVID-19, enrolled during active disease. The sequencing sample was made of peripheral blood. The CDR3 coding sequence is TGCGCCAGCAGCCCCTCACCGGGACTTTCCAGCACAGATACGCAGTATTTT. Translated, it gives CASSPSPGLSSTDTQYF.